Shown below are 26 T cell receptor beta chains from a single sample sequenced in a study of shared clonotypes between healthy human individuals. Repertoires were generated with immunoSEQ multiplex PCR, while TCRdb's copy carries only in-frame clones and drops some. The table records 2 million to 2.5 million clones, just under 95% of them present only once. Material: naive CD4+ T cells from PBMCs. The subset is: CD45RA+ positively selected. Every receptor here comes from a man between 18 and 29 years old in good health. Some clones in this sample may be carry-over from other donors' samples.

The rearrangement links TRBV9 to TRBJ2-3; TRBD2 aligns across 7 bases. This CDR3 has 15 residues. The germline CDR1 and CDR2 sequences are SGDLS and YYNGEE. Trimming took 6 bases from V and 3 from J; bases not matched to a gene: 10. CDR3 region: CASNLLGTTTDTQYF. The CDR3 bases are TGTGCCAGCAATCTCCTCGGGACTACTACAGATACGCAGTATTTT.

Concerning this clone: Different DNA sequences within this sample yield the same CDR3. In DNA, the CDR3 is TGTGCCAGCAGTGTTGGACAGGGATTCAACTATGGCTACACCTTC. Residues: CASSVGQGFNYGYTF. The rearrangement joins TRBV7-9 to TRBJ1-2; TRBD1 matches 8 bases. Germline V lookup: CDR1 SEHNR, CDR2 FQNEAQ (reference sequence). This CDR3 spans 15 amino acids. V gave up 6 bases and J gave up 2 bases; unmatched junction bases: 8. Variable domain in full (rest from reference TRBV7-9 and TRBJ1-2): DTGVSQNPRHKITKRGQNVTFRCDPISEHNRLYWYRQTLGQGPEFLTYFQNEAQLEKSRLLSDRFSAERPKGSFSTLEIQRTEQGDSAMYLCASSVGQGFNYGYTFGSGTRLTVV.

The CDR3 reads CASSVRLAGVYNEQFF. In nucleotides, the CDR3 is TGCGCCAGCAGCGTCAGATTAGCGGGGGTATACAATGAGCAGTTCTTC. This chain links TRBV5-1 with TRBJ2-1; 9 positions match TRBD2. Germline values: CDR1 SGHRS, CDR2 YFSETQ. CDR3 length: 16 residues. V gave up 4 bases and J gave up 4 bases; unmatched junction bases: 9.

This chain links TRBV7-3 with TRBJ2-3, with unresolved D. V lost 1 base to trimming and J lost 5 bases, with 13 bases between them. This CDR3 has 15 residues. The germline gives CDR1 SGHTA, CDR2 FQGTGA. The CDR3 loop is CASSLRLIAGDTQYF. For the CDR3, the DNA is TGTGCCAGCAGCTTAAGGCTTATAGCCGGAGATACGCAGTATTTT.

The rearrangement links TRBV11-2 to TRBJ2-2, with unresolved D. CDR3 length: 14 amino acids. CDR1 and CDR2 from the germline V gene are SGHAT and FQNNGV. The V and J ends lost 5 bases and 1 base respectively, with 8 bases between them. This CDR3 is CASSRPRNTGELFF. CDR3 sequence (DNA): TGTGCCAGCAGCCGACCTAGGAACACCGGGGAGCTGTTTTTT.

About this clone itself: The sample contains more than one DNA sequence encoding this CDR3. The rearrangement links TRBV28 to TRBJ2-1, with unresolved D. Germline values: CDR1 MDHEN, CDR2 SYDVKM. CDR3 length: 12 residues. Between the trimmed V and J ends, which lost 8 bases and 1 base, there was a span of 6 bases. The CDR3 region has the DNA TGTGCCAGCTCCCCTTCCTACAATGAGCAGTTCTTC. It codes for CASSPSYNEQFF.

This clone showed up just once. The chain combines TRBV2 with TRBJ2-3; 8 bases agree with TRBD1. The V segment lost 9 bases and the J segment 4 bases; nucleotides outside the gene matches: 3. This CDR3 contains 12 residues. Per the germline V gene, CDR1 is SNHLY and CDR2 is FYNNEI. The CDR3 coding sequence is TGTGCCAGTAAGGACAGGGCAGATACGCAGTATTTT. Translated, it gives CASKDRADTQYF.

The chain uses TRBV7-9 and TRBJ1-3, with no clear D. Per the germline V gene, CDR1 is SEHNR and CDR2 is FQNEAQ (reference sequence). The CDR3 contains 13 residues. Trimming cost V 7 bases and J 2 bases, with 9 bases left between them. The DNA of the CDR3 is TGTGCCAGCAACCCAGGAGCTGGAAACACCATATATTTT. Residues: CASNPGAGNTIYF.

Comment on this clone: The same CDR3 can be traced to other DNA sequences in this sample. The V gene is TRBV18, the J gene TRBJ1-3, with unresolved D. Per the germline V gene, CDR1 is KGHSH and CDR2 is LQKENI. The CDR3 runs to 15 residues. V gave up 0 bases and J gave up 0 bases, with 6 bases separating them. The CDR3 protein is CASSPPSLSGNTIYF. The DNA of the CDR3 is TGTGCCAGCTCACCACCGTCCCTCTCTGGAAACACCATATATTTT.

The V call is TRBV15, the J call TRBJ1-5, with D unclear. This CDR3 comprises 16 residues. Trimming removed 0 bases at V and 3 bases at J, with 12 bases between. The germline V gene encodes CDR1 LNHNV and CDR2 YYDKDF (reference sequence). The CDR3 coding sequence is TGTGCCACCAGCAGAGATGGTGCCGGAATCAATCAGCCCCAGCATTTT. As protein: CATSRDGAGINQPQHF.

This clone is a singleton in its sample. The chain couples TRBV7-2 to TRBJ1-2; D gene ambiguous. The germline CDR1 and CDR2 sequences are SGHTA and FQGNSA. The germline V and J ends were trimmed by 2 bases and 3 bases, with 13 bases remaining between them. The CDR3 is made up of 15 amino acids. The CDR3 bases are TGTGCCAGCAGCTTACCGGGTCCCCGCCACTATGGCTACACCTTC. Its translation: CASSLPGPRHYGYTF.

The J gene is TRBJ1-1, the V gene TRBV5-1; TRBD1 might be the D (6 bases). The CDR3 extends over 14 amino acids. The germline CDR1 and CDR2 sequences are SGHRS and YFSETQ. The V end lost 6 bases, the J end lost 0 bases, and 12 bases lay between the germline ends. CDR3 sequence (DNA): TGCGCCAGCACTCCAGGGGCTTTGAACACTGAAGCTTTCTTT. This sequence encodes CASTPGALNTEAFF.

The chain joins TRBV25-1 to TRBJ1-3; a weak D match, TRBD1 (5 bases). Germline CDR1 reads MGHDK; CDR2 reads SYGVNS. CDR3 length: 15 residues. V was shortened by 2 bases and J by 4 bases, with 12 bases between the two germline ends. The CDR3 coding sequence is TGTGCCAGCAGTGAACCGGGCAGGGTCGGAAACACCATATATTTT. It translates to CASSEPGRVGNTIYF.

This clone has just a few counts. J is TRBJ2-2 and V is TRBV7-7; D remains unclear. This CDR3 has 15 amino acids. Germline V CDR1 and CDR2: SSHAT, FNYEAQ (reference sequence). Trimming stripped 5 bases from V and 4 bases from J, with 14 bases between. Here the CDR3 DNA reads TGTGCCAGCAGCCCACTCGCAATCGCCACCGGGGAGCTGTTTTTT. It codes for CASSPLAIATGELFF. The variable domain in full, with the rest retrieved from reference TRBV7-7 and TRBJ2-2, is GAGVSQSPRYKVTKRGQDVTLRCDPISSHATLYWYQQALGQGPEFLTYFNYEAQPDKSGLPSDRFSAERPEGSISTLTIQRTEQRDSAMYRCASSPLAIATGELFFGEGSRLTVL.

This chain links TRBV5-5 with TRBJ2-7, with D perhaps matching TRBD1 or TRBD2 (5 bases each). V was cut by 2 bases and J by 5 bases, with 17 bases left in between. Germline assignment: CDR1 SGHKS and CDR2 YYEKEE (reference sequence). The CDR3 has 15 residues. This chain's CDR3 is CASSFSGQSGNEQYF. The CDR3 DNA reads as TGTGCCAGCAGCTTCTCAGGGCAGTCGGGGAACGAGCAGTACTTC. The whole variable domain, filled in from reference TRBV5-5 and TRBJ2-7, reads DAGVTQSPTHLIKTRGQQVTLRCSPISGHKSVSWYQQVLGQGPQFIFQYYEKEERGRGNFPDRFSARQFPNYSSELNVNALLLGDSALYLCASSFSGQSGNEQYFGPGTRLTVT.

The chain has TRBV5-6 and TRBJ1-4; D might be TRBD1 (6 bases). Germline lookup yields CDR1 SGHDT and CDR2 YYEEEE. Trimming pared 4 bases from V and 3 bases from J, leaving 10 bases between. The length of the CDR3 is 14 residues. CDR3 in DNA: TGTGCCAGCAGCGGGGGCAGACCTAATGAAAAACTGTTTTTT. Translated: CASSGGRPNEKLFF.

The CDR3 loop reads CASSLYRGLGNTIYF. Written as DNA, the CDR3 is TGTGCCAGCAGTTTGTACAGGGGGCTCGGAAACACCATATATTTT. The chain recombines TRBV28 with TRBJ1-3; 9 positions agree with TRBD1. J gave up 4 bases and V 3 bases, and 4 bases lay outside the gene matches. The CDR3 runs 15 residues. Germline CDR1 reads MDHEN; CDR2 reads SYDVKM.

J is TRBJ2-5 and V is TRBV25-1; TRBD2 is a possible D gene (7 bases). The germline CDR1 and CDR2 sequences are MGHDK and SYGVNS. V was trimmed by 2 bases and J by 5 bases, leaving 12 bases between them. CDR3 length equals 14 residues. CDR3: CASSERGGTETQYF. The CDR3 DNA sequence: TGTGCCAGCAGTGAACGCGGGGGCACGGAGACCCAGTACTTC. Using reference TRBV25-1 and TRBJ2-5 for the parts outside the CDR3, the full variable domain is EADIYQTPRYLVIGTGKKITLECSQTMGHDKMYWYQQDPGMELHLIHYSYGVNSTEKGDLSSESTVSRIRTEHFPLTLESARPSHTSQYLCASSERGGTETQYFGPGTRLLVL.

The rearrangement links TRBV18 to TRBJ2-3; the match to TRBD2 covers 8 bases. Trimming cost V 3 bases and J 6 bases; bases outside gene matches: 17. The CDR3 has 18 amino acids. CDR1 is KGHSH and CDR2 is LQKENI in the germline V gene. CDR3 nucleotide sequence: TGTGCCAGCTCACCTACACCCCTAGCGGGTGCCCCATGGGATACGCAGTATTTT. Amino acid sequence: CASSPTPLAGAPWDTQYF.

This clone came up once. The chain combines TRBV7-8 with TRBJ1-5, with D tentatively TRBD1 (5 bases). Trimming removed 4 bases from V and 5 bases from J, with 15 bases in between. There are 15 residues in the CDR3. Germline V gene lookup returns CDR1 SGHVS and CDR2 FQNEAQ. The CDR3 coding sequence is TGTGCCAGCAGCTCGCGGACCGGGGACGATCAGCCCCAGCATTTT. It specifies CASSSRTGDDQPQHF.

J is TRBJ1-2 and V is TRBV5-6; TRBD1 matches 7 bases. This CDR3 spans 13 amino acids. The V and J ends lost 2 bases and 6 bases, in that order; junction bases with no gene match: 4. Germline assignment: CDR1 SGHDT and CDR2 YYEEEE. CDR3 nucleotide sequence: TGTGCCAGCAGCTTTCGAGGGGGCGATGGCTACACCTTC. This translates into CASSFRGGDGYTF.

This clone appeared a few times. V gene TRBV11-2 combines with J gene TRBJ2-7; TRBD1 aligns across 11 bases. The germline V gene encodes CDR1 SGHAT and CDR2 FQNNGV. The V segment lost 5 bases and the J segment 3 bases; nucleotides outside the gene matches: 6. The CDR3 consists of 15 residues. CDR3 in amino acids: CASSLGQGAFYEQYF. The CDR3 nucleotides are TGTGCCAGCAGCCTAGGACAGGGGGCATTCTACGAGCAGTACTTC.

The rearrangement links TRBV7-2 to TRBJ1-1, with TRBD1 identical over 8 bases. With 7 bases clipped from V and 3 bases from J, the junction kept 10 bases outside the gene matches. The CDR3 has 15 residues. Germline V gene sequence: CDR1 SGHTA, CDR2 FQGNSA. The CDR3 DNA sequence: TGTGCCAGCACCGCCGGACAGGGAGGGTACACTGAAGCTTTCTTT. Protein product: CASTAGQGGYTEAFF.

The chain combines TRBV7-9 with TRBJ1-3; 8 nucleotides match TRBD1. The J segment lost 7 bases and the V segment lost 1 base, leaving 6 bases of the junction unmatched. The germline V gene encodes CDR1 SEHNR and CDR2 FQNEAQ (reference sequence). The CDR3 runs to 15 residues. DNA for the CDR3: TGTGCCAGCAGCTTAGTGGCAGGGGGCAAGAACACCATATATTTT. Translating it yields CASSLVAGGKNTIYF.

The chain is built from TRBV28 and TRBJ2-7, with TRBD2 matching over 7 bases. Trimming took 2 bases from V and 2 from J; bases not matched to a gene: 15. The length of the CDR3 is 18 residues. Germline V CDR1 and CDR2: MDHEN, SYDVKM. The CDR3 DNA reads as TGTGCCAGCAGTTTAAACGCCGGGAGGCTCCCAGACCCCTACGAGCAGTACTTC. It codes for CASSLNAGRLPDPYEQYF.

The chain employs TRBV10-2 and TRBJ1-5; D is undetermined. CDR3 size: 13 residues. The germline gives CDR1 WSHSY, CDR2 SAAADI. V was pared by 4 bases and J by 3 bases, with 7 bases between. This CDR3 reads CASSGRINQPQHF. Written as DNA, the CDR3 is TGCGCCAGCAGTGGACGGATCAATCAGCCCCAGCATTTT.